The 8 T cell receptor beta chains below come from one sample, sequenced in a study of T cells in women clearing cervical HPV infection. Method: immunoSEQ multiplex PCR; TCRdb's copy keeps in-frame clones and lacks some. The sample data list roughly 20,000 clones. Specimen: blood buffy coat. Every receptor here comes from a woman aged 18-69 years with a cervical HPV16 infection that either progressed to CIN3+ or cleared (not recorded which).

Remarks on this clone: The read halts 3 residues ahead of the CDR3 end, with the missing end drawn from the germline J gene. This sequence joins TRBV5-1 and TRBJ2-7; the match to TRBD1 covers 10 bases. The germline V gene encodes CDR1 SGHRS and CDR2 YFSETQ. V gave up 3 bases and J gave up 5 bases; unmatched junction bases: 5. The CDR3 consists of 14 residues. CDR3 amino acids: CASSSGQGGNEQYF. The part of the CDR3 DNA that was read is TGCGCCAGCAGCTCAGGACAGGGGGGCAACGAG.

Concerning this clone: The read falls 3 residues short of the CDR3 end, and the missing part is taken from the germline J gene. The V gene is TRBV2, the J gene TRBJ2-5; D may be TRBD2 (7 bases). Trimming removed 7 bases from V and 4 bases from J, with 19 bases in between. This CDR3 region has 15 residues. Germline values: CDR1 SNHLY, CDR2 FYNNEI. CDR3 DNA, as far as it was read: TGTGCCAGCACCAACGGGGGGAAGGGGGGAGAGACC. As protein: CASTNGGKGGET. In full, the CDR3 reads CASTNGGKGGETQYF.

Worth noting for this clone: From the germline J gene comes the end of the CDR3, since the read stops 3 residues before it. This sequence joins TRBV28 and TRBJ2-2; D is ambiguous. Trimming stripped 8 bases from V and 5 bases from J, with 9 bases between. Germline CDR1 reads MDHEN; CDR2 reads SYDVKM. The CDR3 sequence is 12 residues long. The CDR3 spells CASVAGTGELFF. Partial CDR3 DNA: TGTGCCAGCGTAGCTGGGACCGGGGAG.

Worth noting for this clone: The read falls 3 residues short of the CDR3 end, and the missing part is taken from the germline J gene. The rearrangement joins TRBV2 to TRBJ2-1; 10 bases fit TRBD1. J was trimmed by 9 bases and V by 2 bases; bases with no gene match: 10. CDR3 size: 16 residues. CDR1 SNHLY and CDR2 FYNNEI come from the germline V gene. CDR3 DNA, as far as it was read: TGTGCCAGCAGTGAAATGACAGGGGGCGCTTTAACTGAG. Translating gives CASSEMTGGALTE. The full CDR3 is CASSEMTGGALTEQFF.

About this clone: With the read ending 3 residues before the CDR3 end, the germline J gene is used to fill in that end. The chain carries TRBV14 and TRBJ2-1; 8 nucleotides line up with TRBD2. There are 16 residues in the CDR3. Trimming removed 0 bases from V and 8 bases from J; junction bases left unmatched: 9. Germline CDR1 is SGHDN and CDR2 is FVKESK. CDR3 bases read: TGTGCCAGCAGCCAAGATCGGACCGGGGGGGCGGATGAG. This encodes CASSQDRTGGADE. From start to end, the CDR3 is CASSQDRTGGADEQFF.

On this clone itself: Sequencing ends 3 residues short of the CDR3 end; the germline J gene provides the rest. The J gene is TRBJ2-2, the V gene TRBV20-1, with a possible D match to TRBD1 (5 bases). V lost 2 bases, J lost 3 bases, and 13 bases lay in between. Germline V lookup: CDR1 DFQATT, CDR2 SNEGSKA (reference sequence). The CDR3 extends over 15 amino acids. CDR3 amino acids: CSARIAGLDTGELFF. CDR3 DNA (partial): TGCAGTGCTAGAATAGCAGGGTTGGACACCGGGGAG.

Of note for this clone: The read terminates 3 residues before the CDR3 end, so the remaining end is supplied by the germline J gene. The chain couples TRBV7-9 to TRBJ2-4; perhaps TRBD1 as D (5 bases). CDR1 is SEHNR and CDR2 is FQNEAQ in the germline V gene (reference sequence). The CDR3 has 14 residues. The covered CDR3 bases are TGTGCCAGCAGCTTCGACGCAGGGAACTATGGT. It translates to CASSFDAGNYG. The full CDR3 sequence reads CASSFDAGNYGQYF.

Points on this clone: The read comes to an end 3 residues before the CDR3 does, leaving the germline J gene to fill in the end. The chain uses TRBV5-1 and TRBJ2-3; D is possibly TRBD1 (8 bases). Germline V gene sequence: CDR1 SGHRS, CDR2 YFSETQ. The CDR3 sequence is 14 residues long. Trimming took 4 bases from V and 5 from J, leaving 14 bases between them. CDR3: CASSPDREGDTQYF. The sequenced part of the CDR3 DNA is TGCGCCAGCAGCCCGGACAGGGAGGGAGATACG.